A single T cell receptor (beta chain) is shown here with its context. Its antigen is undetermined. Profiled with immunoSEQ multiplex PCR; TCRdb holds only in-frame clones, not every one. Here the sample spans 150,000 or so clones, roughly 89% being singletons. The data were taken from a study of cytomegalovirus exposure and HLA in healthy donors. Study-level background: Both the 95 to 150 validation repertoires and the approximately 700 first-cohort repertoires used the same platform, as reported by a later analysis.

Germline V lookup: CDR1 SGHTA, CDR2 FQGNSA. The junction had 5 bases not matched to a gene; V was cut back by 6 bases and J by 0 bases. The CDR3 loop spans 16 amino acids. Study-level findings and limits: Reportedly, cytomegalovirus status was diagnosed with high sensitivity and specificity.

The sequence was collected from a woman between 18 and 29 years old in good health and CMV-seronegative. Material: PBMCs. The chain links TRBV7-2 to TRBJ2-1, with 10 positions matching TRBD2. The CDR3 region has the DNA TGTGCCAGCAGAAAGAGCGGGGGGGGCTCCTACAATGAGCAGTTCTTC. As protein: CASRKSGGGSYNEQFF.